The clone carrying this TCR beta chain was seen once. Its antigen is undetermined. This sample includes further DNA sequences coding for the same CDR3. RNA extraction and reverse transcription yielded cDNA as sequencing template. Assay used: immunoSEQ multiplex PCR; TCRdb lists only in-frame clones, some missing. The table lists 65,000 to 70,000 clones, approximately 64% of them singletons. The data belong to a study of CD8+ T cells in alopecia areata. Across the whole study: Among treated patients, oral tofacitinib was administered at 5 to 10 mg twice daily. Treatment with tofacitinib (6 to 18 months) was followed by 6 months off drug.

General study results and limits: Relative to normal scalp, lesional scalp, especially alopecia totalis/universalis, showed higher clonality. Whereas mice showed it more clearly, TCR sharing across patients was murkier, possibly because of HLA.

J gave up 4 bases and V 0 bases, and 0 bases lay outside the gene matches. The CDR3 sequence is 15 residues long. CDR1 is SGHRS, CDR2 YFSETQ, per germline. The receptor comes from a human donor with alopecia areata. The source was CD8+ T cells sorted from blood, collected at week 0. J is TRBJ2-5 and V is TRBV5-1, with 13 bases aligning to TRBD2. The CDR3 DNA reads TGCGCCAGCAGCTTGGGACTAGCGGGAGGAGAGACCCAGTACTTC. This codes for CASSLGLAGGETQYF.